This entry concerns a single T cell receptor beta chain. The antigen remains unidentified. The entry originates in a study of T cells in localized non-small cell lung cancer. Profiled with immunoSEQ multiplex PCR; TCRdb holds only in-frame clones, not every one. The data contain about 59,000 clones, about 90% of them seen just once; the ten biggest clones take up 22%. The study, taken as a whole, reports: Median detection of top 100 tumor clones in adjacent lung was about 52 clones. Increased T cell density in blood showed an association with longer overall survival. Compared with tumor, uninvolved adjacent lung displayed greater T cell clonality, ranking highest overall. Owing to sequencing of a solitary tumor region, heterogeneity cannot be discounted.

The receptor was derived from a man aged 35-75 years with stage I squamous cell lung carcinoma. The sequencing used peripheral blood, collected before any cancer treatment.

The CDR3 is CASSLRGGRLTGELFF. Here the CDR3 DNA reads TGTGCCAGCAGCTTAAGGGGCGGGAGACTCACCGGGGAGCTGTTTTTT. J is TRBJ2-2 and V is TRBV7-2, with 7 nucleotides matching TRBD2. The CDR3 spans 16 residues. V lost 2 bases to trimming and J lost 4 bases; unmatched junction nucleotides: 7. Germline assignment: CDR1 SGHTA and CDR2 FQGNSA.